This is a list of T cell receptor beta chains from one sample in a study of T cell repertoires in cytomegalovirus infection. No antigens are known for them. TCRdb re-derived calls from the reads in MiXCR, one entry per CDR3 protein. The table has 360,000 or so distinct CDR3 sequences, around a third seen once. The sample consisted of cultured PBMCs, taken from culture after CMV antigen stimulation. Receptors originate from a human donor in good health (CMV status not recorded). Some clones in this sample may be carry-over from other donors' samples. Both conserved end residues are part of each CDR3. The order of the fields is V gene, clone size, J gene, D gene, CDR3 DNA, CDR3 protein. The D gene is left open where the match is weak. Not every row has a clone size; where given, it reads once, few, many or a size class.

TRBV28,.,TRBJ1-2,TRBD1,TGTGCCAGCAGTCGGGGGACAGGGGGCCCCTTGACTGGCTACACCTTC,CASSRGTGGPLTGYTF
TRBV7-9,.,TRBJ1-2,TRBD1,TGTGCCAGCAGCACTGCAGGGGGCACCTATGGCTACACCTTC,CASSTAGGTYGYTF
TRBV5-4,.,TRBJ1-4,.,TGTGCCAGCAGCTTGCAGGCAGGGGCTAATGAAAAACTGTTTTTT,CASSLQAGANEKLFF
TRBV5-4,.,TRBJ2-5,.,TGTGCCAGCAGCTTGGGCAGAGGGGCTGTCCAAGAGACCCAGTACTTC,CASSLGRGAVQETQYF
TRBV7-2,few,TRBJ2-3,TRBD2,TGTGCCAGCAGCCAAGGACTAGCGGGATTAGCGCAGTATTTT,CASSQGLAGLAQYF
TRBV6-5,.,TRBJ1-2,.,TGTGCCAGCAGTTACTCAGCCCAAAATAACTATGGCTACACCTTC,CASSYSAQNNYGYTF
TRBV19,few,TRBJ2-1,.,TGTGCCAGTAGTATATATGCTGTGTACAATGAGCAGTTCTTC,CASSIYAVYNEQFF
TRBV7-2,.,TRBJ2-4,.,TGTGCCAGCAGCTTTATCCCTGGCCGACGGGCCAAAAACATTCAGTACTTC,CASSFIPGRRAKNIQYF
TRBV20-1,.,TRBJ2-1,.,TGCAGTGCTAGAGATGAAGGCGGTGGACTCCCAGCCTACAATGAGCAGTTCTTC,CSARDEGGGLPAYNEQFF
TRBV19,once,TRBJ2-1,.,TGTGCCAGTAGTATTAAACTAACCCAAGCCTACAATGAGCAGTTCTTC,CASSIKLTQAYNEQFF
TRBV5-8,once,TRBJ1-5,TRBD1,TGTGCCAGCAGATTGTTGGACAGGAAAAATCAGCCCCAGCATTTT,CASRLLDRKNQPQHF
TRBV7-2,few,TRBJ2-7,.,TGTGCCAGCAGCCGACCCACTACGGGCGCGAGGGAGCAGTACTTC,CASSRPTTGAREQYF
TRBV6-6,few,TRBJ2-7,.,TGTGCCAGCAGTTCCCCCACTCTGCGCTCCTACGAGCAGTACTTC,CASSSPTLRSYEQYF
TRBV27,few,TRBJ1-2,TRBD1,TGTGCCAGCATCTCGACAGGGGGGGGCTACACCTTC,CASISTGGGYTF
TRBV20-1,.,TRBJ1-2,TRBD1,TGCAGTGCTAGAGTCCAGGGGGCGGGTGGCTACACCTTC,CSARVQGAGGYTF
TRBV20-1,few,TRBJ1-4,.,TGCAGTGCCTTAATATCCTTGAATGAAAAACTGTTTTTT,CSALISLNEKLFF
TRBV28,.,TRBJ1-2,.,TGTGCCAGCAGTTTAGCAGGGACCTCTTCTGGCTACACCTTC,CASSLAGTSSGYTF
TRBV5-1,.,TRBJ1-1,TRBD1,TGCGCCAGCAGCGACAGGACAGGGGCAAACACTGAAGCTTTCTTT,CASSDRTGANTEAFF
TRBV5-4,.,TRBJ1-4,TRBD1,TGTGCCAGCAGCCTGCAGGGGGCAGAGGAAAAACTGTTTTTT,CASSLQGAEEKLFF
TRBV12-3/TRBV12-4,many,TRBJ1-1,.,TGTGCCAGCAGTTTAGACAGGGCACCCATGAACACTGAAGCTTTCTTT,CASSLDRAPMNTEAFF
TRBV7-6,.,TRBJ2-3,.,TGTGCCAGCAGCTTAATTAGGAGCGGGAGCACAGATACGCAGTATTTT,CASSLIRSGSTDTQYF
TRBV7-6,.,TRBJ1-2,.,TGTGCCAGCAGCTTAGGTACATGGGGAGCTGGCTACACCTTC,CASSLGTWGAGYTF
TRBV7-9,.,TRBJ1-4,.,TGTGCCAGCAGCTTATTTGGGGTATGGGAAAAACTGTTTTTT,CASSLFGVWEKLFF
TRBV14,.,TRBJ1-4,.,TGTGCCAGCAGCCAAGATGTTGGGCGGAAAACTAATGAAAAACTGTTTTTT,CASSQDVGRKTNEKLFF
TRBV7-8,few,TRBJ2-5,TRBD2,TGTGCCAGCAGCTTGGGACTAGCGGGAGGGCCGATTGGAGAGACCCAGTACTTC,CASSLGLAGGPIGETQYF
TRBV7-6,.,TRBJ2-3,.,TGTGCCAGCAGCCACACAAATTCACCCCTGACAGCTACACCGACTAGCACAGATACGCAGTATTTT,CASSHTNSPLTATPTSTDTQYF
TRBV5-1,.,TRBJ2-3,.,TGCGCCAGCAGCTTGTCGTTAGGTGGGAGTTATTGGGAAGATACGCAGTATTTT,CASSLSLGGSYWEDTQYF
TRBV19,few,TRBJ2-5,TRBD1,TGTGCCAGTAGTACGTCGACAGGGGGAAGAGAGACCCAGTACTTC,CASSTSTGGRETQYF
TRBV7-8,few,TRBJ2-3,.,TGTGCCAGCAGCACTTTATACGCGGGGCAAGATACGCAGTATTTT,CASSTLYAGQDTQYF
TRBV7-4,once,TRBJ1-2,.,TGTGCCAGCAGCCCAATGACGGTTCGGGGCTACACCTTC,CASSPMTVRGYTF
TRBV7-2,.,TRBJ1-1,.,TGTGCCAGCAGCACCAGGGTAAAAACTGAAGCTTTCTTT,CASSTRVKTEAFF
TRBV10-3,few,TRBJ2-7,TRBD2,TGTGCCATCAGTGAGTCTTCCGCGGGAGGGGCCTACGAGCAGTACTTC,CAISESSAGGAYEQYF
TRBV7-2,few,TRBJ2-4,.,TGTGCCAGCAGCAAAGGACTAGCCAAAAACATTCAGTACTTC,CASSKGLAKNIQYF
TRBV25-1,few,TRBJ1-2,.,TGTGCCAGCAGTCCCCAGTCCCTGGACGATGGGGGCTACACCTTC,CASSPQSLDDGGYTF
TRBV4-1,.,TRBJ1-1,.,TGCGCCAGCAGCCAAGATTGGCAGGGTGGGGCTTTCTTT,CASSQDWQGGAFF
TRBV27,.,TRBJ2-3,TRBD2,TGTGCCAGCAGTCCTCATACGGGACTAGCGGGAGGGCCGGGAGGCACAGATACGCAGTATTTT,CASSPHTGLAGGPGGTDTQYF
TRBV19,few,TRBJ2-7,TRBD2,TGTGCCAGTAATTACGACGCACTAGCGGGGGTTACCTACGAGCAGTACTTC,CASNYDALAGVTYEQYF
TRBV20-1,.,TRBJ2-1,TRBD2,TGCAGTGCTCGGGATAGCGGGAGCCCCTACAATGAGCAGTTCTTC,CSARDSGSPYNEQFF
TRBV7-2,.,TRBJ2-7,.,TGTGCCAGCAGTCCCCAGAACGAGGAGCAGTACTTC,CASSPQNEEQYF
TRBV12-3/TRBV12-4,.,TRBJ1-1,.,TGTGCCAGCAGTCCCACGCTGAGGGGGGTCGGAGGAGGGGACACTGAAGCTTTCTTT,CASSPTLRGVGGGDTEAFF
TRBV24-1,many,TRBJ2-5,.,TGTGCCACCAGTGCTGGTCAGGGTGTGGAGACCCAGTACTTC,CATSAGQGVETQYF
TRBV4-3,.,TRBJ2-3,TRBD1,TGCGCCAGCAGCCTAGGACAGGTTTTAGGAGATACGCAGTATTTT,CASSLGQVLGDTQYF
TRBV7-6,.,TRBJ2-2,TRBD2,TGTGCCAGCAGCTCCGGGACTAGCGGGAGGGGCACCGGGGAGCTGTTTTTT,CASSSGTSGRGTGELFF
TRBV18,few,TRBJ2-1,TRBD1,TGTGCCAGCTCATCAATACCGGGACAGCAACCTAACGATGAGCAGTTCTTC,CASSSIPGQQPNDEQFF
TRBV4-1,.,TRBJ2-7,.,TGCGCCAGCAGCCAAGATGTCCGGAGCTCCTACGAGCAGTACTTC,CASSQDVRSSYEQYF
TRBV7-2,.,TRBJ2-5,.,TGTGCCAGCAGCTTTGGGTTTGGGGAGACCCAGTACTTC,CASSFGFGETQYF
TRBV7-9,many,TRBJ2-3,.,TGTGCCAGCAGCACCTGGCGGTCCTATCCTGATACGCAGTATTTT,CASSTWRSYPDTQYF
TRBV10-3,.,TRBJ1-5,.,TGTGCCATCAGTGAGTCAGTGGGTTACAATCAGCCCCAGCATTTT,CAISESVGYNQPQHF
TRBV18,.,TRBJ2-2,.,TGTGCCAGCTCACCACCGTCCCAGACCGGGGAGCTGTTTTTT,CASSPPSQTGELFF
TRBV7-8,.,TRBJ2-2,TRBD2,TGTGCCAGCAGACCCCGAATCGGGGGGGCTATGGGCGGGGAGCTGTTTTTT,CASRPRIGGAMGGELFF
TRBV20-1,.,TRBJ1-1,TRBD1,TGCAGTGCAAACAGGGGTCCCATGAACACTGAAGCTTTCTTT,CSANRGPMNTEAFF
TRBV5-6,.,TRBJ2-7,TRBD2,TGTGCCAGCAGCTTGGGCCCCGGGGACTACTCCTACGAGCAGTACTTC,CASSLGPGDYSYEQYF
TRBV7-2,.,TRBJ2-5,.,TGTGCCAGCAGCCCCGGGCTAGCGGGACAGGACCAAGAGACCCAGTACTTC,CASSPGLAGQDQETQYF
TRBV19,.,TRBJ2-1,.,TGTGCCAGTAGTATACTTCAGAGAACTTACAATGAGCAGTTCTTC,CASSILQRTYNEQFF
TRBV20-1,.,TRBJ1-1,TRBD1,TGCAGTGCTAGAGATATCGCAGGGGGCCCCAACACTGAAGCTTTCTTT,CSARDIAGGPNTEAFF
TRBV5-1,few,TRBJ2-7,TRBD1,TGCGCCAGCAGACTTGGACAGGCCTACGAGCAGTACTTC,CASRLGQAYEQYF
TRBV7-8,many,TRBJ2-5,.,TGTGCCAGCAGCACCCCAGACGGGCCACAAGAGACCCAGTACTTC,CASSTPDGPQETQYF
TRBV3-1,.,TRBJ1-2,.,TGTGCCAGCAGCCATGTTAACCGGGACAACCTTGGCTACACCTTC,CASSHVNRDNLGYTF